A single sample gave rise to the 15 T cell receptor beta chains below, sequenced in a study of CD8+CD57+ T cells in acquired aplastic anemia. It was genomic DNA that served as the template for profiling TCR beta VDJ and CDR3. TCRdb used MiXCR to reprocess the reads, holding one entry per CDR3 protein. The sample yields about 290,000 distinct CDR3 sequences, approximately 57% seen once. CD8+CD57+ cell expansion had been shown by flow cytometry in patients chosen for sequencing. Sequenced: sorted CD4+, CD8+, or CD8+CD57+ T cells (not recorded which) from PBMCs. The receptors derive from a human donor with aplastic anemia.

The V and J genes are TRBV20-1 and TRBJ2-5; TRBD2 matches 8 bases. V trimming: 1 base; J trimming: 13 bases; junction bases outside the gene matches: 5. CDR1 and CDR2 (germline): DFQATT, SNEGSKA (reference sequence). The CDR3 is 11 residues long. In nucleotides, the CDR3 is TGCAGTGCTAGAGCGGGAGGGCCGCTGTACTTC. Translating gives CSARAGGPLYF.

This clonotype was counted only a few times. This rearrangement joins TRBV18 to TRBJ1-2; 7 bases are a match to TRBD1. Losses at the gene ends were 3 bases for V and 1 base for J; bases not matched to a gene: 5. This CDR3 spans 15 amino acids. Germline V lookup: CDR1 KGHSH, CDR2 LQKENI. The CDR3 DNA reads as TGTGCCAGCTCACCTGGACAGGCGCGTAACTATGGCTACACCTTC. Protein: CASSPGQARNYGYTF.

This clonotype was seen a handful of times. Here the CDR3 reads CASSRWTGGYEQYF. The CDR3, as DNA: TGTGCCAGCAGCCGTTGGACAGGAGGCTACGAGCAGTACTTC. The V gene is TRBV7-2, the J gene TRBJ2-7; 7 bases line up with TRBD1. V lost 5 bases to trimming and J lost 3 bases; unmatched junction nucleotides: 7. This CDR3 has 14 amino acids. Germline V gives CDR1 SGHTA, CDR2 FQGNSA.

The V and J genes are TRBV12-5 and TRBJ2-1, with TRBD1 as a possible D gene (6 bases). CDR1 is LGHNT, CDR2 FRNRAP, per germline. V was trimmed by 5 bases and J by 4 bases, leaving 9 bases between them. The CDR3 runs 13 residues. CDR3 sequence: CASGRGHYNEQFF. CDR3 coding DNA: TGTGCTAGTGGTCGGGGACATTACAATGAGCAGTTCTTC.

The chain carries TRBV6-5 and TRBJ1-2, with TRBD1 matching 9 bases. CDR1 is MNHEY, CDR2 SVGAGI, per germline. The junction had 7 bases not matched to a gene; V was cut back by 7 bases and J by 10 bases. CDR3 length: 12 amino acids. In DNA, the CDR3 is TGTGCCAGCACCAGGACAGGGGAGGACTACACCTTC. This sequence encodes CASTRTGEDYTF.

The chain employs TRBV7-3 and TRBJ2-6; TRBD1 matches at 7 bases. CDR3 length equals 14 residues. With 5 bases clipped from V and 8 bases from J, the junction kept 6 bases outside the gene matches. CDR1 and CDR2 from the germline V gene are SGHTA and FQGTGA. The CDR3 spells CASSIPTGTNVLTF. In nucleotides, the CDR3 is TGTGCCAGCAGCATACCGACAGGGACCAACGTCCTGACTTTC.

This clonotype came up many times. A much larger clone is a single base away; this may be a read error. The chain has TRBV2 and TRBJ1-1, with TRBD1 matching over 7 bases. V gave up 4 bases and J gave up 4 bases; unmatched junction bases: 6. This CDR3 has 14 amino acids. Per the germline V gene, CDR1 is SNHLY and CDR2 is FYNNEI. In DNA form, the CDR3 reads TGTGCCAGCAGTGGGGGACAGAGGTCCACTGAAGCTTTCTTT. Its translation is CASSGGQRSTEAFF.

For this clonotype: Mismatch with germline at one junction end may stem from a read error. The V call is TRBV2, the J call TRBJ1-2; D is undetermined. Looked up from germline, CDR1 is SNHLY and CDR2 is FYNNEI. The CDR3 spans 14 residues. The CDR3 bases are TGTGCCAGCAGTGAATCCCAGGATTCCTATAGCTACACCTTC. Protein sequence: CASSESQDSYSYTF. Using reference TRBV2 and TRBJ1-2 for the parts outside the CDR3, the full variable domain is EPEVTQTPSHQVTQMGQEVILRCVPISNHLYFYWYRQILGQKVEFLVSFYNNEISEKSEIFDDQFSVERPDGSNFTLKIRSTKLEDSAMYFCASSESQDSYSYTFGSGTRLTVV.

This sequence joins TRBV7-9 and TRBJ2-1; D remains ambiguous. Between the trimmed V and J ends, which lost 5 bases and 12 bases, there was a span of 17 bases. This CDR3 region has 13 residues. CDR1 SEHNR and CDR2 FQNEAQ come from the germline V gene (reference sequence). The CDR3 loop reads CASSASGTDTQFF. The CDR3 nucleotides are TGTGCCAGCAGCGCCTCCGGCACAGATACGCAGTTCTTC.

Many counts were recorded for this clonotype. The chain has TRBV19 and TRBJ2-1; TRBD1 agrees at 10 bases. V was pared by 5 bases and J by 2 bases, with 6 bases of the junction left unmatched. The CDR3 totals 16 residues. Germline assignment: CDR1 LNHDA and CDR2 SQIVND (reference sequence). In DNA, the CDR3 is TGTGCCAGTAGTTTGACAGGGGGCGTCACCTACAATGAGCAGTTCTTC. Its protein is CASSLTGGVTYNEQFF.

The chain carries TRBV7-9 and TRBJ2-7, with D tentatively TRBD1 (6 bases). This CDR3 is built from 14 residues. The V gene lost 4 bases and the J gene lost 4 bases, with 14 bases spanning the gap. Germline CDR1 is SEHNR and CDR2 is FQNEAQ (reference sequence). The DNA of the CDR3 is TGTGCCAGCAGCTCCCACGGACAGCGATACGAGCAGTACTTC. Protein: CASSSHGQRYEQYF.

The CDR3: CATRRDSEQFF. The CDR3 nucleotides are TGTGCCACTAGGCGGGACAGTGAGCAGTTCTTC. The chain uses TRBV11-2 and TRBJ2-1; perhaps TRBD1 as D (7 bases). Trimming cost V 10 bases and J 9 bases, with 13 bases left between them. Germline V gene data show CDR1 as SGHAT and CDR2 as FQNNGV. This CDR3 region has 11 residues.

This clonotype was found many times. The V and J genes are TRBV3-1 and TRBJ1-6; 7 bases are a match to TRBD1. The length of the CDR3 is 13 residues. The V gene end was trimmed by 3 bases and the J gene end by 16 bases; junction bases not matched to a gene: 9. CDR1 is LGHDT and CDR2 is YNNKEL in the germline V gene (reference sequence). The CDR3 sequence is CASSHSKDRELHF. CDR3 DNA: TGTGCCAGCAGCCATTCCAAAGACAGGGAGCTCCACTTT.

The rearrangement links TRBV20-1 to TRBJ1-1; D is perhaps TRBD1 (5 bases). This CDR3 contains 13 residues. In germline, CDR1 is DFQATT, CDR2 SNEGSKA (reference sequence). V dropped 6 bases and J dropped 0 bases, with 11 bases sitting between them. The CDR3 nucleotides are TGCAGTGCCTCGGACACGATGAACACTGAAGCTTTCTTT. It translates to CSASDTMNTEAFF.

The chain carries TRBV19 and TRBJ1-6; D unresolved. The CDR3 has 13 amino acids. CDR1 is LNHDA and CDR2 is SQIVND in the germline V gene (reference sequence). Deletions cut 0 bases from V and 7 bases from J, with 4 bases between. This CDR3 reads CASSIDANSPLHF. The CDR3 nucleotides read TGTGCCAGTAGTATAGACGCGAATTCACCCCTCCACTTT.